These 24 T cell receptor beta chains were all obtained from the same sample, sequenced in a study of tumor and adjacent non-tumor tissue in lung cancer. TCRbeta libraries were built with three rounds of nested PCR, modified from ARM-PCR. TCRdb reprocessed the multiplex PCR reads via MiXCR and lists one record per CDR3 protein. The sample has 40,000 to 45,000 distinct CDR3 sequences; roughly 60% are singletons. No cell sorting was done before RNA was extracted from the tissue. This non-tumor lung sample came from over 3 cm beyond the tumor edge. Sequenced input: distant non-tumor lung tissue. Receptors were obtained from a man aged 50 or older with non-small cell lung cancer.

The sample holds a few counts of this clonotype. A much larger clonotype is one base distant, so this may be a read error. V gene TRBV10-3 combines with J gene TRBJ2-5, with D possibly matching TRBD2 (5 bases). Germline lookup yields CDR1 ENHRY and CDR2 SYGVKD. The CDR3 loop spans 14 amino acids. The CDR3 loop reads CAISDGLAQEAQYF. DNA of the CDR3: TGTGCCATCAGTGATGGGCTAGCCCAAGAGGCCCAGTACTTC.

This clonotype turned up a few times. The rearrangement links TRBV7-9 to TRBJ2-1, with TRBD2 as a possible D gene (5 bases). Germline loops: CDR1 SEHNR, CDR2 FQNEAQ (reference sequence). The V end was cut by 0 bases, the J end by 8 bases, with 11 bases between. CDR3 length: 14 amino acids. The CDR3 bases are TGTGCCAGCAGCTTAGCGTTCGGGGTACATGAGCAGTTCTTC. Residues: CASSLAFGVHEQFF.

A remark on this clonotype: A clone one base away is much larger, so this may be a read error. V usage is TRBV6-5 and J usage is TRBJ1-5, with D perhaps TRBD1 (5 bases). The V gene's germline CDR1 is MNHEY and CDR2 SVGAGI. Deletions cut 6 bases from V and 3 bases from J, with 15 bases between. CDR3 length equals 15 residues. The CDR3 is CASRPQGGNNQPQHF. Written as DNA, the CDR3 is TGTGCCAGCAGGCCGCAGGGAGGTAACAATCAGCCCCAGCATTTT.

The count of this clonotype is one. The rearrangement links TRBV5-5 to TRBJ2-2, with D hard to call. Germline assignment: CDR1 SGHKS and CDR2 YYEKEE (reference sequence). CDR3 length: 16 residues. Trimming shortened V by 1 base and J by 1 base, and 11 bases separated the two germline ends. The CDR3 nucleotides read TGTGCCAGCAGCTTGTATGATACAGTGAACACCGGGGAGCTGTTTTTT. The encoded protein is CASSLYDTVNTGELFF.

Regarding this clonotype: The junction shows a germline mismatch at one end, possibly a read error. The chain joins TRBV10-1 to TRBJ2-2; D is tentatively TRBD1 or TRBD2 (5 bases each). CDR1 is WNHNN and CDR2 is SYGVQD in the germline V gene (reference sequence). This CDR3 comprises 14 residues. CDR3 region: CPSSGGVDTGELFF. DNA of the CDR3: TGCCCCAGCAGTGGAGGAGTGGACACGGGGGAGCTGTTTTTT.

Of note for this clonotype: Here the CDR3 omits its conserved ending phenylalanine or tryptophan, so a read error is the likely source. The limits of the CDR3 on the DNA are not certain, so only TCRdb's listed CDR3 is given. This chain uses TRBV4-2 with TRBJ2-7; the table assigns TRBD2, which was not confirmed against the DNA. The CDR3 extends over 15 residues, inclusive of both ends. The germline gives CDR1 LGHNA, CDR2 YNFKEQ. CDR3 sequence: CASSASGGLEYEQYY.

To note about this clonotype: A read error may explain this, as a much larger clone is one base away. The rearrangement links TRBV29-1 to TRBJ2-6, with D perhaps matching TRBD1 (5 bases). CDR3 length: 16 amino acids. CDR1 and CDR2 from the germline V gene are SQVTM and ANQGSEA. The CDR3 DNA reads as TGCAGCGTTCCCAGCTCCAGAGACTCTGGGGCCAGCGTCCTGACTTTC. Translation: CSVPSSRDSGASVLTF. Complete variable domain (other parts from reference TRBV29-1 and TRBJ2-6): SAVISQKPSRDICQRGTSLTIQCQVDSQVTMMFWYRQQPGQSLTLIATANQGSEATYESGFVIDKFPISRPNLTFSTLTVSNMSPEDSSIYLCSVPSSRDSGASVLTFGAGSRLTVL.

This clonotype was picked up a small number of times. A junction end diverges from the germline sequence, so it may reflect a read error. The DNA for the CDR3 is TGTGCCATCAGTGACCTCTCCAGTCGCGAGCAGTACTTC. This gives the protein CAISDLSSREQYF. The V call is TRBV24-1, the J call TRBJ2-7; no clear D. The germline CDR1 and CDR2 sequences are KGHDR and SFDVKD. There are 13 residues in the CDR3.

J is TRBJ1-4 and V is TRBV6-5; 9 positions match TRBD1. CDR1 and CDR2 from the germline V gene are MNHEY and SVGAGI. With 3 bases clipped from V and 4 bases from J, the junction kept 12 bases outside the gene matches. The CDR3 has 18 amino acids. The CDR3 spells CASSYSFLPGQGNEKLFF. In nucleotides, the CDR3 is TGTGCCAGCAGTTATTCCTTCTTACCGGGACAGGGTAATGAAAAACTGTTTTTT.

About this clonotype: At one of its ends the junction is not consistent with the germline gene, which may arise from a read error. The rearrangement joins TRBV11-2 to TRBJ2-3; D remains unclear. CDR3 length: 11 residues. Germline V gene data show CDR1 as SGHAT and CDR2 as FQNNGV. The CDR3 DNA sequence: TGTGCTAGCAGTCACACAGATACGCATTATTTT. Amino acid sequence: CASSHTDTHYF.

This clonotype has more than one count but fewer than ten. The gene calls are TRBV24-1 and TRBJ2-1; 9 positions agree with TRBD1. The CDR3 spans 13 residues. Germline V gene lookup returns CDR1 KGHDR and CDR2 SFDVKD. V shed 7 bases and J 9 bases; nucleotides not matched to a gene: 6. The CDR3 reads CATSRDRVGEQFF. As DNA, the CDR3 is TGTGCCACCAGCCGGGACAGGGTCGGTGAGCAGTTCTTC.

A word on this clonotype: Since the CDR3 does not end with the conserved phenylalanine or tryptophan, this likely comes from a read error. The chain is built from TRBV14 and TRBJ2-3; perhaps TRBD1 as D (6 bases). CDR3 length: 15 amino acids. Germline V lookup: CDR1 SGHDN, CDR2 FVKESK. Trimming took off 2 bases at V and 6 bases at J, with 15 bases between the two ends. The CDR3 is CASSQRDIQQDTQYC. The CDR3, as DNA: TGTGCCAGCAGCCAACGGGACATTCAACAGGATACGCAGTATTGT.

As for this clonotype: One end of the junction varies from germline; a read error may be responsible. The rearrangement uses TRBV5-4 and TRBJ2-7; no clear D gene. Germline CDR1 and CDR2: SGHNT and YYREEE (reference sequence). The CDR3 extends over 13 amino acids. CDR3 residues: CVSSFDYTYEQYF. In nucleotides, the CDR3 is TGTGTCAGCAGCTTCGATTACACCTACGAGCAGTACTTC.

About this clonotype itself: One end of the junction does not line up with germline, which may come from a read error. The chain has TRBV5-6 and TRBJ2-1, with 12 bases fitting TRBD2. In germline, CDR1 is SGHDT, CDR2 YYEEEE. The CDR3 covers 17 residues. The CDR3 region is CASRSPSGGAAINEQVF. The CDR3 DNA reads TGTGCCAGCAGATCACCTAGCGGGGGGGCGGCCATCAATGAGCAGGTCTTC.

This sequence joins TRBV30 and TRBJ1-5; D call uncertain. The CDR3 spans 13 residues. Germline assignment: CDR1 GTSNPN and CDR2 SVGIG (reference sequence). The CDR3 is CVTSSQCNQPQHF. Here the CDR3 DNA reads TGTGTCACGAGTAGTCAGTGCAATCAGCCCCAGCATTTT.

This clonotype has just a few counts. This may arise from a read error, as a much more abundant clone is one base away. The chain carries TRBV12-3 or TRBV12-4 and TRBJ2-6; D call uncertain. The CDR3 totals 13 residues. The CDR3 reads CVSSLSGANVLTF. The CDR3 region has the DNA TGTGTCAGCAGCCTCTCTGGGGCCAACGTCCTGACTTTC.

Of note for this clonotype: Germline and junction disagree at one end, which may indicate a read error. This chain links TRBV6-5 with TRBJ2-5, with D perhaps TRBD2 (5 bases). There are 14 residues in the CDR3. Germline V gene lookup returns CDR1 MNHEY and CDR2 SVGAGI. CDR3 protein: CANTLLEGGETQCF. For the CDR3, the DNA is TGTGCCAACACCCTCTTAGAGGGCGGCGAGACCCAGTGCTTC.

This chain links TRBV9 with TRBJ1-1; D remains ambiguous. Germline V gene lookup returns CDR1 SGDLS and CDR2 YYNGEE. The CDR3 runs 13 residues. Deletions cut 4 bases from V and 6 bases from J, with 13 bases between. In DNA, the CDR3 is TGTGCCAGCAGCCCCGAAGGGTACTCTGAAGCTTTCTTT. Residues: CASSPEGYSEAFF.

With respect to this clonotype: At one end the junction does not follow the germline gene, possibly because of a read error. The CDR3: CTSSFQGRPGELVF. The CDR3 DNA reads TGTACCAGTAGTTTTCAGGGTCGGCCCGGGGAACTGGTTTTT. The V and J genes are TRBV11-1 and TRBJ2-2; tentatively, D is TRBD1 or TRBD2 (5 bases each). Germline V gives CDR1 SGHAT, CDR2 FQDESV (reference sequence). The CDR3 spans 14 residues.

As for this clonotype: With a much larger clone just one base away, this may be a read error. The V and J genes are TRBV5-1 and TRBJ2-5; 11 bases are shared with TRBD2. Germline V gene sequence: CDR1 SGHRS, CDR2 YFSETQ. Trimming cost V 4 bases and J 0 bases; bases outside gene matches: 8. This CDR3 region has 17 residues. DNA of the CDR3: TGCGCCAGCAGCCAGGGCATGACTAGCGGGAACCAAGAGACCCAGTACTTC. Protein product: CASSQGMTSGNQETQYF.

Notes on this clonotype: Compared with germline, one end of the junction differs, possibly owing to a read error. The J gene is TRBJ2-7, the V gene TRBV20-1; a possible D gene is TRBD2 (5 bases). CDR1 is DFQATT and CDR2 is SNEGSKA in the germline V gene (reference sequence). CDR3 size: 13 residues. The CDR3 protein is CGARWGVQNEQYF. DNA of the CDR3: TGCGGTGCAAGATGGGGAGTCCAGAACGAGCAGTACTTC.

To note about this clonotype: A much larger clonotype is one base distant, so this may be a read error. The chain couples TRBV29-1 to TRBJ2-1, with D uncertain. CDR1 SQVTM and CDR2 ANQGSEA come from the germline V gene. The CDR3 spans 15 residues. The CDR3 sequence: CSVGIGPSSYDEQFF. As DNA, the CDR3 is TGCAGCGTTGGAATCGGACCGAGCTCCTACGATGAGCAGTTCTTC.

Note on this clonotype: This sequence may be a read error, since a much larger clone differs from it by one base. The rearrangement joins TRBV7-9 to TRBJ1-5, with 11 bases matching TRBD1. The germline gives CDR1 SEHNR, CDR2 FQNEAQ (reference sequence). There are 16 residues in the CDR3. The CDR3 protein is CTSSRTGGAGNQPQHF. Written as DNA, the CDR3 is TGTACCAGCAGCCGGACAGGGGGCGCGGGCAATCAGCCCCAGCATTTT.

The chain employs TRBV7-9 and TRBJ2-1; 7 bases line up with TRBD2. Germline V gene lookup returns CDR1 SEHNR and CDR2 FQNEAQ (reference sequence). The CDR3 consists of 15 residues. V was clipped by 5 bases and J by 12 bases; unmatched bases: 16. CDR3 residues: CASSDGWEGYKGQFF. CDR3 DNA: TGTGCCAGCAGCGATGGGTGGGAGGGTTACAAAGGGCAGTTCTTC.